The clone carrying this T cell receptor beta chain was counted once. Its antigen is not identified. V was clipped by 4 bases and J by 1 base; unmatched bases: 2. The germline gives CDR1 SGHRS, CDR2 YFSETQ. This CDR3 contains 14 residues. This specimen comes from a study of T cells in localized non-small cell lung cancer. Regarding the study as a whole: The study detected a median about 57 of the top 100 tumor clones in adjacent lung.

Assay used: immunoSEQ multiplex PCR; TCRdb lists only in-frame clones, some missing. The table includes fewer than 20,000 clones, almost 90% detected once. This chain connects TRBV5-1 to TRBJ2-5; TRBD1 matches at 9 bases. The TCR originated in a woman aged 40-75 years with stage III lung adenocarcinoma. The sequences come from peripheral blood mononuclear cells, collected before any cancer treatment. CDR3: CASSRDRAQETQYF. For the CDR3, the DNA is TGCGCCAGCAGCAGGGACAGGGCCCAAGAGACCCAGTACTTC.